Listed here are 17 T cell receptor beta chains from one sample, sequenced in a study of cytomegalovirus exposure and HLA in healthy donors. A multiplex PCR was run with 60 Vbeta primers and 13 Jbeta primers. Produced via immunoSEQ multiplex PCR; TCRdb's table is partial and in-frame only. Of 120,000 to 150,000 clones detected, roughly 66% appear once; the ten largest clones hold around 1.6%. The material sequenced was PBMCs. These receptors originate from a woman younger than 30 in good health and CMV-seronegative.

This chain joins TRBV28 and TRBJ2-1, with 8 bases lining up with TRBD2. This CDR3 spans 15 amino acids. Germline V gene data show CDR1 as MDHEN and CDR2 as SYDVKM. With 3 bases clipped from V and 0 bases from J, the junction kept 1 base outside the gene matches. In DNA, the CDR3 is TGTGCCAGCAGTTTCAGCGGGGGCTCCTACAATGAGCAGTTCTTC. Its translation: CASSFSGGSYNEQFF.

A few counts support this clone. The chain couples TRBV9 to TRBJ1-6; D is perhaps TRBD1 (5 bases). The length of the CDR3 is 13 residues. V shed 0 bases and J shed 7 bases, with 5 bases lying between them. Germline loops: CDR1 SGDLS, CDR2 YYNGEE. CDR3 DNA sequence: TGTGCCAGCAGCGTAGAGGGGAATTCACCCCTCCACTTT. Translation: CASSVEGNSPLHF.

This clone turned up a few times. The chain is built from TRBV7-3 and TRBJ1-1; 8 bases align to TRBD1. CDR3 length: 14 residues. Germline V gene lookup returns CDR1 SGHTA and CDR2 FQGTGA. Trimming removed 5 bases from V and 11 bases from J; junction bases left unmatched: 13. CDR3 amino acids: CASSAGQGMLGAFF. The CDR3 nucleotides are TGTGCCAGCAGCGCCGGACAGGGTATGCTTGGGGCTTTCTTT.

The CDR3 DNA follows: TGTGCCAGCAGCCCCGTCAGGGGCAGGCGACCTTTTCTTTCGACCCAGTACTTC. Translation: CASSPVRGRRPFLSTQYF. This sequence joins TRBV11-2 and TRBJ2-5; maybe TRBD1 (6 bases). The V gene's germline CDR1 is SGHAT and CDR2 FQNNGV. The CDR3 sequence is 18 residues long. Trimming left V 5 bases short and J 7 bases short, with 29 bases between.

The chain recombines TRBV7-9 with TRBJ2-1, with a weak D call TRBD1 (6 bases). The germline gives CDR1 SEHNR, CDR2 FQNEAQ (reference sequence). Trimming took 2 bases from V and 6 from J, leaving 14 bases between them. The CDR3 contains 15 residues. The CDR3 sequence is CASSLRSGHPNEQFF. DNA for the CDR3: TGTGCCAGCAGCTTAAGATCGGGACATCCCAATGAGCAGTTCTTC.

This clone has only a few counts. The chain links TRBV9 to TRBJ2-2; D not certain. The V and J ends lost 0 bases and 5 bases respectively, with 5 bases between them. The CDR3 sequence is 13 residues long. Germline assignment: CDR1 SGDLS and CDR2 YYNGEE. This chain's CDR3 is CASSVVRTGELFF. The CDR3, as DNA: TGTGCCAGCAGCGTAGTTAGAACCGGGGAGCTGTTTTTT.

V gene TRBV9 combines with J gene TRBJ1-2; a possible D gene is TRBD1 (6 bases). From germline, CDR1 is SGDLS and CDR2 YYNGEE. V was clipped by 0 bases and J by 5 bases, with 17 bases between them. The CDR3 length is 16 residues. This chain's CDR3 is CASSVAQGKGWYGYTF. In DNA form, the CDR3 reads TGTGCCAGCAGCGTAGCCCAGGGGAAGGGTTGGTATGGCTACACCTTC.

In its sample, this clone was seen many times. The gene calls are TRBV6-6 and TRBJ1-2; unclear D gene. V dropped 2 bases and J dropped 6 bases, with 4 bases sitting between them. This CDR3 comprises 11 residues. Germline V CDR1 and CDR2: MNHNY, SVGAGI (reference sequence). The CDR3 sequence is CASSYQNGYTF. In nucleotides, the CDR3 is TGTGCCAGCAGTTACCAGAATGGCTACACCTTC.

V gene TRBV19 combines with J gene TRBJ1-1; 9 nucleotides match TRBD1. With V trimmed by 5 bases and J by 1 base, 5 bases remained unmatched. The germline V gene encodes CDR1 LNHDA and CDR2 SQIVND (reference sequence). This CDR3 has 15 residues. Written as DNA, the CDR3 is TGTGCCAGTAGTCCACGACAGGGGGGGAACACTGAAGCTTTCTTT. The encoded protein is CASSPRQGGNTEAFF.

In this sample, this clone turned up a few times. The gene calls are TRBV9 and TRBJ1-1; tentatively, D is TRBD1 (5 bases). CDR3 length equals 15 residues. Germline CDR1 reads SGDLS; CDR2 reads YYNGEE. Trimming pared 0 bases from V and 6 bases from J, leaving 15 bases between. CDR3 in amino acids: CASSVAAGGRAEAFF. DNA for the CDR3: TGTGCCAGCAGCGTAGCGGCTGGGGGGAGGGCTGAAGCTTTCTTT.

The V gene is TRBV7-7, the J gene TRBJ2-1; no reliable D call. The germline V and J ends were trimmed by 4 bases and 7 bases, with 11 bases remaining between them. The CDR3 extends over 13 amino acids. Germline assignment: CDR1 SSHAT and CDR2 FNYEAQ (reference sequence). In DNA form, the CDR3 reads TGTGCCAGCAGCTCCGGAGTGAGAAATGAGCAGTTCTTC. This translates into CASSSGVRNEQFF.

This clone was seen a few times. CDR3 coding DNA: TGTGCCAGCAGCCCCGCGGGTGGCTACACCTTC. It specifies CASSPAGGYTF. V is TRBV7-2 and J is TRBJ1-2; the D is unclear. The V gene's germline CDR1 is SGHTA and CDR2 FQGNSA. V lost 5 bases and J 7 bases, leaving 8 bases between the germline ends. The length of the CDR3 is 11 residues.

This clone was detected a few times. The chain employs TRBV28 and TRBJ2-7; 8 bases map to TRBD1. Per germline, CDR1 MDHEN and CDR2 SYDVKM. V lost 6 bases and J lost 6; bases outside the gene matches: 10. This CDR3 spans 14 amino acids. CDR3 sequence (DNA): TGTGCCAGCAGCGATCGGGCAGGGGGCCTCGAGCAGTACGTC. As protein: CASSDRAGGLEQYV.

The rearrangement joins TRBV6-5 to TRBJ2-2, with 13 bases matching TRBD2. The V and J ends lost 5 bases and 7 bases, in that order; junction bases with no gene match: 4. In germline, CDR1 is MNHEY, CDR2 SVGAGI. This CDR3 has 15 residues. In DNA form, the CDR3 reads TGTGCCAGCAGTGGGGGACTAGCGGGATACGGGGAGCTGTTTTTT. This codes for CASSGGLAGYGELFF.

The V call is TRBV25-1, the J call TRBJ1-4; maybe TRBD1 (6 bases). The CDR3 is made up of 13 amino acids. Germline lookup yields CDR1 MGHDK and CDR2 SYGVNS. V was shortened by 8 bases and J by 7 bases, with 14 bases between the two germline ends. The CDR3 reads CASSWGGGEKLFF. Here the CDR3 DNA reads TGTGCCAGCTCCTGGGGAGGGGGTGAAAAACTGTTTTTT.

This sequence joins TRBV27 and TRBJ2-3; TRBD2 might be the D (5 bases). Trimming removed 8 bases at V and 0 bases at J, with 18 bases between. Germline V lookup: CDR1 MNHEY, CDR2 SMNVEV (reference sequence). This CDR3 comprises 16 residues. CDR3 amino acids: CASGYPERNSTDTQYF. CDR3 bases: TGTGCCAGCGGATACCCCGAGCGGAATAGCACAGATACGCAGTATTTT.

This chain uses TRBV7-8 with TRBJ1-1, with D perhaps matching TRBD1 (5 bases). V lost 6 bases, J lost 0 bases, and 8 bases lay in between. CDR3 length: 13 amino acids. Germline values: CDR1 SGHVS, CDR2 FQNEAQ. CDR3 protein: CASRDTLNTEAFF. The CDR3 nucleotides read TGTGCCAGCAGGGACACACTGAACACTGAAGCTTTCTTT.